This record concerns one T cell receptor beta chain sequence. The CDR3 consists of 13 residues. The germline CDR1 and CDR2 sequences are SQVTM and ANQGSEA. V was pared by 2 bases and J by 1 base, with 8 bases between. This sample was included in a study of blood T cell repertoires in COVID-19. Study as a whole: From the United States, Italy and Spain came samples of acute and convalescent COVID-19. T cells, B-cell-depleted T cells, or PBMCs supplied cDNA or gDNA.

Per the authors' pipeline: How many nucleated cells were present was estimated from reference gene primer amplification. Clones were sequenced by immunoSEQ multiplex PCR, and TCRdb holds only the in-frame ones, with some missing. V, J and clone size reflect that table, while D and trimming were determined from the DNA. The sample records about 150,000 clones, around nine tenths being singletons. This sequence originates from a human donor in a cohort sampled during active COVID-19. The chain has TRBV29-1 and TRBJ1-1; D not resolved. Material: peripheral blood. CDR3 sequence (DNA): TGCAGCGTTGAATTTGGCGGGAACACTGAAGCTTTCTTT. Encoded protein: CSVEFGGNTEAFF. Variable domain in full (rest from reference TRBV29-1 and TRBJ1-1): SAVISQKPSRDICQRGTSLTIQCQVDSQVTMMFWYRQQPGQSLTLIATANQGSEATYESGFVIDKFPISRPNLTFSTLTVSNMSPEDSSIYLCSVEFGGNTEAFFGQGTRLTVV.